The T cell receptor beta chain described here comes from a study of beta chain features in type 1 diabetes. The overall study: When patients were set against healthy donors, age, gender and cell yields were similar.

Only a few counts were recorded for this clone. Its antigen is not known. Distinct nucleotide sequences in the sample also encode this CDR3. Study outcomes and limitations: A closer apparent resemblance between naive, central memory and Treg TCRB repertoires was seen in patients than in healthy donors. Shortening that was moderate but significant affected the TCRB CDR3s of Type 1 diabetes patients in all four CD4+ subsets. Cells expressing TCR highly could be over-represented by cDNA sequencing.

Expressed TCRB transcripts were sequenced after all isolated RNA was converted to cDNA. The table came from immunoSEQ multiplex PCR; TCRdb's copy has only in-frame clones and leaves some out. The sample has about 660,000 clones, roughly 13% seen once. Donors contributed one heparinised blood draw apiece, averaging about 116 mL. Sequenced input: naive CD4+ T cells from blood. The source of this sequence is a man aged 18 to 35 with type 1 diabetes.

The CDR3 here is CASSFSSSYEQYF. The CDR3 bases are TGTGCCAGCAGCTTCTCCAGCTCCTACGAGCAGTACTTC. The rearrangement joins TRBV7-2 to TRBJ2-7; D is uncertain. This CDR3 is 13 amino acids long. Trimming removed 3 bases from V and 0 bases from J, with 6 bases in between. Germline CDR1 is SGHTA and CDR2 is FQGNSA.